This entry features one T cell receptor (beta chain) sequence. This CDR3 comprises 16 residues. The germline V gene has CDR1 SGHRS and CDR2 YFSETQ. V was clipped by 4 bases and J by 3 bases; unmatched bases: 7. This sample is part of a study of blood T cell repertoires in COVID-19. Followed longitudinally, the Seattle patients had been enrolled during active infection. Profiling relied on immunoSEQ multiplex PCR, and the TCRdb table lists in-frame clones only, not all of them. The sample lists around 300,000 clones, 85% to 90% occurring once. The rearrangement links TRBV5-1 to TRBJ2-3; 11 positions match TRBD2. Sequencing input: peripheral blood. The TCR comes from a woman aged 45-65 years with COVID-19, enrolled during active disease. The DNA of the CDR3 is TGCGCCAGCAGCATGACTATAGCGGGAGGGACAGATACGCAGTATTTT. It translates to CASSMTIAGGTDTQYF.